These T cell receptor beta chains were read from a single sample in a study of T cell changes during pregnancy in multiple sclerosis. Using immunoSEQ multiplex PCR, the repertoire was profiled, and TCRdb retains in-frame clones only, with some absent. The sample lists tens of thousands of clones; 90% to 95% were seen once. Specimen: peripheral blood, collected in the third trimester of pregnancy. The receptors derive from a female donor with multiple sclerosis, enrolled in a pregnancy study. Each CDR3 is given with its conserved first and last residue. Fields, in order: V gene, J gene, clone size, D gene, CDR3 protein, CDR3 DNA. D genes are given only for firm matches. Expanded clones are given a class, and other clones once, few, many or no size at all.

TRBV28	TRBJ2-7	-	-	CASSPSPSGMLQYF	TGTGCCAGCAGCCCTAGCCCTTCGGGGATGCTGCAGTACTTC
TRBV6-1	TRBJ2-3	-	TRBD2	CASIPGLSQDTQYF	TGTGCCAGTATTCCGGGACTATCTCAAGATACGCAGTATTTT
TRBV30	TRBJ1-3	-	-	CAWSQAGAMTGNTIYF	TGTGCCTGGAGTCAAGCGGGCGCCATGACGGGAAACACCATATATTTT
TRBV27	TRBJ2-1	-	-	CASSLVPSSYNEQFF	TGTGCCAGCAGTTTAGTCCCGAGCTCCTACAATGAGCAGTTCTTC
TRBV11-2	TRBJ2-1	-	TRBD2	CASSPIGLAGVGEQFF	TGTGCCAGCAGCCCGATAGGACTAGCGGGAGTTGGTGAGCAGTTCTTC
TRBV27	TRBJ1-6	-	-	CASSLAGRGSPLHF	TGTGCCAGCAGTTTAGCAGGGAGGGGTTCACCCCTCCACTTT
TRBV2	TRBJ2-7	once	-	CASSEIRGHEQYF	TGTGCCAGCAGTGAAATCAGGGGTCACGAGCAGTACTTC
TRBV4-3	TRBJ2-3	once	TRBD1	CASSRLVGTGDSDTQYF	TGCGCCAGCAGCCGCTTAGTCGGGACAGGGGATTCAGATACGCAGTATTTT
TRBV5-6	TRBJ2-7	-	-	CASSFWGDEQYF	TGTGCCAGCAGCTTCTGGGGCGACGAGCAGTACTTC
TRBV7-9	TRBJ2-1	-	TRBD2	CASSSRLAGNYNEQFF	TGTGCCAGCAGCTCCAGACTAGCGGGGAACTACAATGAGCAGTTCTTC
TRBV18	TRBJ2-7	-	TRBD1	CASSRLQGAHEQYF	TGTGCCAGCTCACGGTTACAGGGGGCCCACGAGCAGTACTTC
TRBV27	TRBJ1-1	-	-	CASSSGWNTEAFF	TGTGCCAGCAGCTCCGGTTGGAACACTGAAGCTTTCTTT
TRBV6-5	TRBJ1-2	-	TRBD1	CASSYQPSTGTGGYTF	TGTGCCAGCAGTTACCAACCTTCGACAGGGACCGGTGGCTACACCTTC
TRBV14	TRBJ1-1	few	-	CASSHSGDTEAFF	TGTGCCAGCAGCCATTCAGGGGACACTGAAGCTTTCTTT
TRBV11-2	TRBJ1-4	-	-	CASSPGRAPTNEKLFF	TGTGCCAGCAGCCCTGGGCGGGCGCCTACTAATGAAAAACTGTTTTTT
TRBV10-3	TRBJ1-4	-	TRBD1	CAIRRTGENEKLFF	TGTGCCATCAGGAGGACAGGCGAAAATGAAAAACTGTTTTTT
TRBV6-5	TRBJ1-1	-	TRBD1	CASSPGGNTEAFF	TGTGCCAGCAGCCCAGGGGGGAACACTGAAGCTTTCTTT
TRBV2	TRBJ2-5	-	TRBD1	CASGGDREETQYF	TGTGCCAGCGGTGGGGACAGGGAAGAGACCCAGTACTTC
TRBV6-4	TRBJ1-1	once	-	CASSSGGAYTEAFF	TGTGCCAGCAGTAGTGGGGGCGCGTACACTGAAGCTTTCTTT
TRBV27	TRBJ2-3	-	TRBD2	CASSSELAGGADTQYF	TGTGCCAGCAGTTCCGAACTAGCGGGAGGGGCTGATACGCAGTATTTT
TRBV6-6	TRBJ2-1	once	TRBD1	CASKRGQGYNEQFF	TGTGCCAGCAAAAGGGGGCAGGGTTACAATGAGCAGTTCTTC
TRBV5-1	TRBJ2-7	-	TRBD1	CASSLSGTEFSYEQYF	TGCGCCAGCAGCTTATCCGGGACAGAGTTCTCCTACGAGCAGTACTTC
TRBV19	TRBJ1-1	-	TRBD1	CASSIVAGGQAFF	TGTGCCAGTAGTATAGTTGCAGGGGGCCAAGCTTTCTTT
TRBV6-1	TRBJ1-3	-	-	CASSEARQFVSGNTIYF	TGTGCCAGCAGTGAAGCGAGGCAGTTCGTCTCTGGAAACACCATATATTTT
TRBV25-1	TRBJ1-4	-	-	CASSELEEKLFF	TGTGCCAGCAGTGAATTAGAGGAAAAACTGTTTTTT
TRBV30	TRBJ2-5	-	TRBD2	CAWSKISGSQQETQYF	TGTGCCTGGAGTAAAATTAGCGGGAGTCAACAAGAGACCCAGTACTTC
TRBV6-6	TRBJ2-5	-	-	CASSQGDPTRKETQYF	TGTGCCAGCAGCCAAGGCGACCCAACTAGAAAGGAGACCCAGTACTTC
TRBV27	TRBJ2-7	-	-	CASSPFVGLLPEQYF	TGTGCCAGCAGTCCCTTTGTGGGCCTCCTTCCCGAGCAGTACTTC
TRBV5-1	TRBJ2-2	-	TRBD2	CASRSGLAGVVGELFF	TGCGCCAGCAGATCCGGACTAGCGGGAGTCGTCGGGGAGCTGTTTTTT
TRBV9	TRBJ2-7	-	-	CASSVPLAGEQYF	TGTGCCAGCAGCGTCCCCTTAGCTGGGGAGCAGTACTTC
TRBV10-3	TRBJ2-5	-	TRBD2	CAISEHEASGQETQYF	TGTGCCATCAGTGAGCACGAGGCTAGCGGACAAGAGACCCAGTACTTC
TRBV4-3	TRBJ2-7	-	-	CASSQALLDRNYEQYF	TGCGCCAGCAGCCAAGCTCTGCTAGACCGGAACTACGAGCAGTACTTC
TRBV5-1	TRBJ1-5	-	TRBD1	CASSPGQDNQPQHF	TGCGCCAGCAGCCCGGGACAGGACAATCAGCCCCAGCATTTT
TRBV10-3	TRBJ1-4	-	-	CAISTGSEKLFF	TGTGCCATCAGTACAGGGAGTGAAAAACTGTTTTTT
TRBV11-1	TRBJ2-7	-	-	CASSLPPFAEQYF	TGTGCCAGCAGCTTACCCCCGTTCGCGGAGCAGTACTTC
TRBV5-5	TRBJ1-5	-	-	CASSLAGMGSQPQHF	TGTGCCAGCAGCTTGGCCGGGATGGGGTCTCAGCCCCAGCATTTT
TRBV5-1	TRBJ2-7	-	-	CASSLAEGIGGTEQYF	TGCGCCAGCAGCTTGGCGGAGGGCATAGGAGGTACAGAGCAGTACTTC
TRBV19	TRBJ2-3	-	TRBD2	CASSSPRSGRRGTDTQYF	TGTGCCAGTAGTTCGCCAAGGAGCGGGAGACGAGGCACAGATACGCAGTATTTT
TRBV9	TRBJ2-3	-	TRBD2	CASSVGLAGVDTQYF	TGTGCCAGCAGCGTAGGACTAGCGGGAGTGGATACGCAGTATTTT
TRBV11-2	TRBJ1-3	-	-	CASSLGPSSGNTIYF	TGTGCCAGCAGCTTAGGTCCCAGCTCTGGAAACACCATATATTTT
TRBV13	TRBJ2-7	-	TRBD1	CASSLEDRVGYEQYF	TGTGCCAGCAGCTTAGAGGACAGGGTTGGGTACGAGCAGTACTTC
TRBV11-2	TRBJ2-3	-	-	CASSLVRRTDTQYF	TGTGCCAGCAGCTTAGTCCGCCGGACAGATACGCAGTATTTT
TRBV6-1	TRBJ2-7	-	-	CASSVEGNHEQYF	TGTGCCAGCAGTGTAGAGGGAAACCACGAGCAGTACTTC
TRBV18	TRBJ1-1	-	-	CASSQDPSTGSEAFF	TGTGCCAGCTCACAAGACCCTTCAACAGGGTCTGAAGCTTTCTTT
TRBV10-3	TRBJ2-5	-	TRBD2	CAISEGLSGRAGETQYF	TGTGCCATCAGTGAAGGCCTTAGCGGGAGGGCCGGTGAGACCCAGTACTTC
TRBV30	TRBJ2-7	-	TRBD1	CAWSGRQGDGYEQYF	TGTGCCTGGAGTGGGAGACAGGGGGACGGGTACGAGCAGTACTTC
TRBV19	TRBJ1-4	-	TRBD1	CASRLTGRKKANEKLFF	TGTGCCAGTCGGCTGACAGGGAGGAAAAAGGCTAATGAAAAACTGTTTTTT
TRBV30	TRBJ2-1	-	TRBD2	CAWSVSSGRCNEQFF	TGTGCCTGGAGTGTATCTAGCGGGAGATGCAATGAGCAGTTCTTC
TRBV15	TRBJ2-7	-	TRBD2	CATSGHTSVSSYEQYF	TGTGCCACCAGCGGGCACACTAGCGTGAGCTCCTACGAGCAGTACTTC
TRBV29-1	TRBJ1-2	-	TRBD1	CSVEDRFYGYTF	TGCAGCGTTGAGGACAGGTTTTATGGCTACACCTTC
TRBV4-1	TRBJ2-1	-	TRBD2	CASSFRSSGDYNEQFF	TGCGCCAGCAGTTTTAGGTCCAGCGGGGATTACAATGAGCAGTTCTTC
TRBV12-2	TRBJ2-3	once	-	CASRCVGHRTGGTDTQYF	TGTGCAAGTCGCTGCGTAGGGCACAGGACAGGGGGGACAGATACGCAGTATTTT
TRBV4-2	TRBJ1-2	-	-	CASSQDLGGNYGYTF	TGTGCCAGCAGCCAAGACCTGGGGGGGAACTATGGCTACACCTTC
TRBV7-9	TRBJ2-7	few	TRBD1	CASSFGPGQGGYEQYF	TGTGCCAGCAGCTTCGGCCCGGGACAGGGCGGATACGAGCAGTACTTC